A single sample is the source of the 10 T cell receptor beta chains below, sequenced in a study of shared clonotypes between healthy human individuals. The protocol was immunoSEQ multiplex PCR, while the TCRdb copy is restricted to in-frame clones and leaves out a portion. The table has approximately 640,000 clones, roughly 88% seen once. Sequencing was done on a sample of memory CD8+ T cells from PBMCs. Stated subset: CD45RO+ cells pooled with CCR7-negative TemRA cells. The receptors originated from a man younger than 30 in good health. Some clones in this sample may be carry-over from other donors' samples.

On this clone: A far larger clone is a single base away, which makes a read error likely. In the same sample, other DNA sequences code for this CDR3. The CDR3 loop reads CASSDPGLNEKLFF. The CDR3 DNA reads as TGTGCCAGCAGTGATCCGGGTTTAAACGAAAAACTGTTTTTT. The rearrangement links TRBV25-1 to TRBJ1-4; no definite D call. The V end was cut by 3 bases, the J end by 8 bases, with 13 bases between. This CDR3 has 14 residues. Looked up from germline, CDR1 is MGHDK and CDR2 is SYGVNS.

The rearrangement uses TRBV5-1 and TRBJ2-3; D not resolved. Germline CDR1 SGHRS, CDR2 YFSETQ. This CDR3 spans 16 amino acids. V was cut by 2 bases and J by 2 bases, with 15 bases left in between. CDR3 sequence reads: CASSFGPASPTDTQYF. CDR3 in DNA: TGCGCCAGCAGCTTCGGACCGGCGTCTCCCACAGATACGCAGTATTTT.

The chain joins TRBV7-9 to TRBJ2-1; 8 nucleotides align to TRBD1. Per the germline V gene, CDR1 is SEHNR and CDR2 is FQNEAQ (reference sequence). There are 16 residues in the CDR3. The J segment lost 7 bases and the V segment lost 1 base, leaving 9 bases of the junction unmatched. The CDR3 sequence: CASSLGPRGLWNEQFF. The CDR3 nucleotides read TGTGCCAGCAGCTTAGGCCCCAGGGGGCTTTGGAATGAGCAGTTCTTC.

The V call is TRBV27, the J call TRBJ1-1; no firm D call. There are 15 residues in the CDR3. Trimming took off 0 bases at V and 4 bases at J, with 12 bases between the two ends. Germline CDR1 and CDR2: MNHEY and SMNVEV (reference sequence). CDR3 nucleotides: TGTGCCAGCAGTTTATCGTCGGCGGGTGGCACTGAAGCTTTCTTT. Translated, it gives CASSLSSAGGTEAFF.

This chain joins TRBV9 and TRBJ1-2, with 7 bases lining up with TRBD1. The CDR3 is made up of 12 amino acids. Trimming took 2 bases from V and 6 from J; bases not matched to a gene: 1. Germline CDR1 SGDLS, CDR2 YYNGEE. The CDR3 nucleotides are TGTGCCAGCAGCGTGACAGGGCATGGCTACACCTTC. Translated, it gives CASSVTGHGYTF.

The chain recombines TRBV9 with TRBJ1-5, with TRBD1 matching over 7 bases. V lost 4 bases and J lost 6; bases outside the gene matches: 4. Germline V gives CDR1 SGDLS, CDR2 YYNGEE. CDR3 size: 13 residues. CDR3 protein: CASSLQGGQPQHF. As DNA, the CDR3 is TGTGCCAGCAGCCTTCAGGGGGGTCAGCCCCAGCATTTT.

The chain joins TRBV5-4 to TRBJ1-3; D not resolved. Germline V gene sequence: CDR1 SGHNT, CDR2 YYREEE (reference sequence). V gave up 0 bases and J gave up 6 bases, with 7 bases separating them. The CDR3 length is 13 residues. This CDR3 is CASSLDRVNTIYF. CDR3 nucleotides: TGTGCCAGCAGCTTGGATAGGGTAAACACCATATATTTT.

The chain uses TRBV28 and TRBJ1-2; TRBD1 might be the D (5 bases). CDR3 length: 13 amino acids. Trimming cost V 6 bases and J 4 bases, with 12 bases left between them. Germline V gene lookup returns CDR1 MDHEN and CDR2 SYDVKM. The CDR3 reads CASSPDNVYGYTF. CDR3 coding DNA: TGTGCCAGCAGCCCGGACAATGTCTATGGCTACACCTTC.

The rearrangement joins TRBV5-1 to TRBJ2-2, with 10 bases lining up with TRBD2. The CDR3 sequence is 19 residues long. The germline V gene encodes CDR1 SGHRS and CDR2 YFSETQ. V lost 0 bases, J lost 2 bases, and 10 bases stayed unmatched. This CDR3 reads CASSLAPMALAGNTGELFF. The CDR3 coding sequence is TGCGCCAGCAGCTTGGCCCCTATGGCACTAGCGGGAAACACCGGGGAGCTGTTTTTT.

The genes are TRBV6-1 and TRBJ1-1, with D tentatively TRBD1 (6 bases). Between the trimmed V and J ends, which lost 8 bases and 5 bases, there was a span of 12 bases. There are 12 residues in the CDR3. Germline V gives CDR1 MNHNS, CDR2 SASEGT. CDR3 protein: CASSQGRTEAFF. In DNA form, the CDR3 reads TGTGCCAGCTCGCAGGGGCGTACTGAAGCTTTCTTT.